Listed here are 21 T cell receptor beta chains from one sample, sequenced in a study of T cells after yellow fever vaccination. Via MiXCR, TCRdb re-called the 5' RACE reads, giving one row per CDR3 protein. The table records some 100,000 distinct CDR3 sequences, 7.2% of them present only once. The sample here was CD4+ T cells sorted from PBMCs, taken about 49 days after the first yellow fever vaccination. The receptors were sampled from a man between 18 and 35 years old who received the YFV17D yellow fever vaccine.

This clonotype was seen only a few times. The rearrangement links TRBV5-1 to TRBJ1-4; 8 positions agree with TRBD1. CDR1 and CDR2 (germline): SGHRS, YFSETQ. The CDR3 is 14 amino acids. V trimming: 5 bases; J trimming: 8 bases; junction bases outside the gene matches: 8. The CDR3 loop reads CASRGDRGDEKLFF. Here the CDR3 DNA reads TGCGCCAGCAGGGGAGACAGGGGCGACGAAAAACTGTTTTTT.

CDR3 sequence: CSARDPRGSTGELFF. The CDR3 DNA follows: TGCAGTGCTAGAGATCCCAGGGGGTCCACCGGGGAGCTGTTTTTT. The gene calls are TRBV20-1 and TRBJ2-2, with 7 bases identical to TRBD1. Trimming cost V 0 bases and J 4 bases; bases outside gene matches: 5. Germline CDR1 reads DFQATT; CDR2 reads SNEGSKA (reference sequence). This CDR3 spans 15 amino acids.

This clonotype was recorded many times. Here the CDR3 DNA reads TGTGCCAGCAGCTTGCGTCCAGGAGCCTACAATGAGCAGTTCTTC. It translates to CASSLRPGAYNEQFF. The chain links TRBV5-6 to TRBJ2-1; D gene uncertain. The CDR3 totals 15 residues. V lost 1 base and J lost 2, with 10 bases in between. CDR1 and CDR2 from the germline V gene are SGHDT and YYEEEE.

The chain couples TRBV20-1 to TRBJ1-5; 9 nucleotides match TRBD1. CDR3 size: 14 residues. The V segment lost 5 bases and the J segment 1 base; nucleotides outside the gene matches: 3. The V gene's germline CDR1 is DFQATT and CDR2 SNEGSKA (reference sequence). The CDR3 DNA sequence: TGCAGTGCTGGACAGGGGTTCAGCAATCAGCCCCAGCATTTT. Encoded protein: CSAGQGFSNQPQHF.

The chain recombines TRBV7-2 with TRBJ2-7, with 12 bases that match TRBD1. The CDR3 is 16 amino acids. V gave up 0 bases and J gave up 6 bases; unmatched junction bases: 6. Germline lookup yields CDR1 SGHTA and CDR2 FQGNSA. CDR3 amino acids: CASSLAWGQGASEQYF. CDR3 sequence (DNA): TGTGCCAGCAGCTTAGCGTGGGGACAGGGGGCAAGCGAGCAGTACTTC.

This clonotype was detected ten times or more. CDR3 protein: CASTPDRVSEAFF. In nucleotides, the CDR3 is TGCGCCAGCACCCCGGACAGGGTCTCTGAAGCTTTCTTT. The chain has TRBV5-1 and TRBJ1-1, with 8 positions matching TRBD1. Trimming at V came to 6 bases and at J to 6 bases, leaving 7 bases not matched to a gene. This CDR3 region has 13 residues. The germline V gene encodes CDR1 SGHRS and CDR2 YFSETQ.

This clonotype was observed many times. This rearrangement joins TRBV11-1 to TRBJ1-1; D unclear. The CDR3 sequence is 12 residues long. Germline V gene lookup returns CDR1 SGHAT and CDR2 FQDESV (reference sequence). V dropped 3 bases and J dropped 5 bases, with 7 bases sitting between them. The CDR3: CASSFERTEAFF. Here the CDR3 DNA reads TGTGCCAGCAGCTTCGAGAGGACTGAAGCTTTCTTT.

This clonotype has a handful of counts. The chain is built from TRBV5-4 and TRBJ2-7; 13 nucleotides line up with TRBD2. V was pared by 4 bases and J by 4 bases, with 5 bases of the junction left unmatched. From germline, CDR1 is SGHNT and CDR2 YYREEE (reference sequence). The CDR3 spans 15 residues. For the CDR3, the DNA is TGTGCCAGCAGCCTAAGGACTAGCGGGGGTTACGAGCAGTACTTC. Its translation: CASSLRTSGGYEQYF.

There are many counts of this clonotype. The V call is TRBV12-3 or TRBV12-4, the J call TRBJ1-2, with a weak D call TRBD1 (5 bases). The V end lost 2 bases, the J end lost 8 bases, and 9 bases lay between the germline ends. The CDR3 consists of 12 residues. The chain's CDR3 is CASSLPGLGYTF. CDR3 bases: TGTGCCAGCAGTTTACCAGGGCTAGGCTACACCTTC.

This clonotype was seen ten or more times. The rearrangement uses TRBV11-2 and TRBJ1-1; no clear D. Per the germline V gene, CDR1 is SGHAT and CDR2 is FQNNGV. V gave up 0 bases and J gave up 5 bases, with 10 bases separating them. The CDR3 covers 14 residues. In DNA form, the CDR3 reads TGTGCCAGCAGCTTAGATCCCACGTCGACTGAAGCTTTCTTT. Protein sequence: CASSLDPTSTEAFF.

The J gene is TRBJ2-3, the V gene TRBV12-1; TRBD1, the D gene given by the table, was not confirmed from the DNA. TRBV12-1 represents a pseudogene. The CDR3 totals 15 residues. The CDR3 loop is CASARLWGVVDTQYF. CDR3 DNA sequence: TGTGCCAGCGCTCGCCTTTGGGGGGTGGTAGATACGCAGTATTTT.

This clonotype was seen many times. The rearrangement links TRBV30 to TRBJ1-1; 7 nucleotides align to TRBD1. Trimming took 2 bases from V and 0 from J; bases not matched to a gene: 3. The CDR3 is made up of 14 amino acids. Germline V gives CDR1 GTSNPN, CDR2 SVGIG (reference sequence). CDR3: CAWSSGGLNTEAFF. CDR3 sequence (DNA): TGTGCCTGGAGTTCAGGGGGGTTGAACACTGAAGCTTTCTTT.

This clonotype was picked up many times. The chain combines TRBV24-1 with TRBJ1-1, with D possibly matching TRBD1 (5 bases). Trimming left V 4 bases short and J 13 bases short, with 12 bases between. Per germline, CDR1 KGHDR and CDR2 SFDVKD. The CDR3 has 11 residues. CDR3 DNA sequence: TGTGCCACCAGTGAGGCTGGACACGTTTTCTTT. This codes for CATSEAGHVFF.

The sample holds many counts of this clonotype. V is TRBV20-1 and J is TRBJ2-5, with D unresolved. The CDR3 sequence is 11 residues long. Germline assignment: CDR1 DFQATT and CDR2 SNEGSKA (reference sequence). Trimming removed 5 bases at V and 1 base at J, with 5 bases between. CDR3 sequence: CSAVGQETQYF. In DNA, the CDR3 is TGCAGTGCTGTGGGCCAAGAGACCCAGTACTTC.

This clonotype was counted ten times or more. The V call is TRBV7-3, the J call TRBJ2-3; D may correspond to TRBD1 or TRBD2 (6 bases each). The CDR3 covers 15 residues. The V gene's germline CDR1 is SGHTA and CDR2 FQGTGA. Trimming took off 3 bases at V and 2 bases at J, with 12 bases between the two ends. In DNA, the CDR3 is TGTGCCAGCAGCTTGATCGGGGGCCTCACAGATACGCAGTATTTT. Translating gives CASSLIGGLTDTQYF. Together with reference TRBV7-3 and TRBJ2-3, the CDR3 gives the full variable domain: GAGVSQTPSNKVTEKGKYVELRCDPISGHTALYWYRQSLGQGPEFLIYFQGTGAADDSGLPNDRFFAVRPEGSVSTLKIQRTERGDSAVYLCASSLIGGLTDTQYFGPGTRLTVL.

In its sample, this clonotype was seen many times. The chain has TRBV27 and TRBJ2-4, with TRBD2 matching over 7 bases. Trimming cost V 6 bases and J 6 bases; bases outside gene matches: 11. Germline-derived CDR1 and CDR2 are MNHEY and SMNVEV (reference sequence). The CDR3 sequence is 15 residues long. The CDR3 sequence: CASRASGPRGNIQYF. CDR3 sequence (DNA): TGTGCCAGCAGGGCTAGCGGACCGAGGGGAAACATTCAGTACTTC.

This clonotype was observed many times. The rearrangement joins TRBV7-8 to TRBJ2-2, with TRBD2 identical over 7 bases. The CDR3 sequence is 15 residues long. CDR1 and CDR2 (germline): SGHVS, FQNEAQ. Losses at the gene ends were 8 bases for V and 5 bases for J; bases not matched to a gene: 11. CDR3 coding DNA: TGTGCCAGCCTGCTGGGCGGGGAGGGAACCGGGGAGCTGTTTTTT. This translates into CASLLGGEGTGELFF.

Details on this clonotype: Just one base apart from a much larger clone, this may be a read error. The chain joins TRBV20-1 to TRBJ2-3, with 12 bases lining up with TRBD2. Germline assignment: CDR1 DFQATT and CDR2 SNEGSKA (reference sequence). The CDR3 covers 15 residues. The CDR3 bases are TGCAGTGCTTGGCTAGCGGGGGGGAGCACAGATATGCAGTATTTT. Amino acid sequence: CSAWLAGGSTDMQYF.

This clonotype was counted at least ten times. V and J are TRBV5-6 and TRBJ2-3; D gene ambiguous. The CDR3 is 13 amino acids. The V end lost 0 bases, the J end lost 6 bases, and 8 bases lay between the germline ends. CDR1 SGHDT and CDR2 YYEEEE come from the germline V gene. The CDR3 region has the DNA TGTGCCAGCAGCTTGGGCGTATGGGATACGCAGTATTTT. It yields the protein CASSLGVWDTQYF.

This clonotype was counted at least ten times. V is TRBV5-4 and J is TRBJ2-2; TRBD1 aligns across 8 bases. The CDR3 totals 17 residues. The germline gives CDR1 SGHNT, CDR2 YYREEE (reference sequence). Trimming at V came to 6 bases and at J to 2 bases, leaving 12 bases not matched to a gene. In DNA form, the CDR3 reads TGTGCCAGCACTGGCCCCGGGACAGGAAGTAACACCGGGGAGCTGTTTTTT. Translation gives CASTGPGTGSNTGELFF.

This clonotype was counted many times. J is TRBJ2-7 and V is TRBV5-4, with D tentatively TRBD2 (6 bases). The CDR3 is 14 residues long. CDR1 is SGHNT, CDR2 YYREEE, per germline (reference sequence). The V gene lost 4 bases and the J gene lost 4 bases, with 15 bases spanning the gap. CDR3 residues: CASSTGGLWYEQYF. The CDR3 region has the DNA TGTGCCAGCAGCACCGGGGGTCTATGGTACGAGCAGTACTTC.